These T cell receptor beta chains were read from a single sample in a study of Ad26.COV2.S vaccination and SARS-CoV-2 variants. Here immunoSEQ multiplex PCR was the method, and the copy in TCRdb shows in-frame clones only, minus some. This table holds some 480,000 clones, around 85% found once. Material: peripheral blood, obtained in a trial of Ad26.COV2.S vaccine versus placebo. Every receptor here comes from a person aged 18-65 years who received the Ad26.COV2.S COVID-19 vaccine or a placebo. CDR3s include the opening cysteine and the closing phenylalanine or tryptophan. A D gene is named only where the DNA matches it firmly.

>TRBD2|TRBV11-3|TRBJ2-3
CASSPTAGADTQYF
>TRBD2|TRBV29-1|TRBJ2-1
CSVQGLAGVLGNEQFF
>.|TRBV4-3|TRBJ2-1
CASSQKKPGTSVYNEQFF
>.|TRBV28|TRBJ1-2
CASSFSRVGGYTF
>TRBD1|TRBV19|TRBJ1-1
CASLFRGRETEAFF
>TRBD1|TRBV2|TRBJ1-4
CASSPGQSGEKLFF
>.|TRBV7-9|TRBJ1-4
CASSLARSTNEKLFF
>TRBD2|TRBV10-3|TRBJ2-3
CAISVTSGSLSDTQYF
>.|TRBV28|TRBJ2-2
CASILTNTGELFF
>.|TRBV7-8|TRBJ2-1
CASSPGRFWAEQFF
>.|TRBV19|TRBJ1-2
CASALWGTSNYGYTF
>TRBD2|TRBV30|TRBJ2-1
CAWSPSGRVDEQFF
>.|TRBV4-3|TRBJ1-2
CASSQDLGGGGGYTF
>TRBD1|TRBV7-2|TRBJ1-4
CASSPGGQGGEKLFF
>.|TRBV7-2|TRBJ2-1
CASSLFSSGRSNEQFF
>TRBD2|TRBV5-5|TRBJ2-7
CASSLATGKAGVYEQYF
>.|TRBV28|TRBJ1-3
CASSLYGQGIGNTIYF
>.|TRBV4-2|TRBJ2-7
CASSQESGGSGEQYF
>TRBD1|TRBV28|TRBJ2-5
CASSFARGRETQYF
>TRBD1|TRBV27|TRBJ2-3
CASSLQGAPTDTQYF
>.|TRBV27|TRBJ2-2
CASSPLPPSFANTGELFF
>TRBD2|TRBV11-2|TRBJ2-2
CASTGRAGGPNTGELFF
>.|TRBV5-6|TRBJ1-1
CASSGETTNMNTEAFF
>TRBD1|TRBV19|TRBJ2-1
CASSFTGGREQFF
>.|TRBV28|TRBJ2-6
CASMKGANVLTF
>.|TRBV19|TRBJ1-4
CASTKGGGTGTEKLFF
>TRBD2|TRBV5-4|TRBJ2-7
CASSPIGGAGHEQYF
>.|TRBV5-1|TRBJ2-2
CASSSGRERAGELFF
>TRBD2|TRBV5-4|TRBJ2-5
CASSLATPGLAGGETQYF
>.|TRBV18|TRBJ1-2
CASPRQQTRYGYTF
>.|TRBV5-1|TRBJ2-7
CASSLEFREQYF
>.|TRBV29-1|TRBJ2-1
CSVERVGDGEQFF
>.|TRBV6-2/TRBV6-3|TRBJ2-1
CASSNPGVTYNEQFF
>.|TRBV7-2|TRBJ2-5
CASSQIRPQETQYF
>.|TRBV19|TRBJ2-3
CASSSAQTSSTDTQYF
>TRBD1|TRBV5-6|TRBJ2-7
CASRGWGQAVGEQYF
>.|TRBV19|TRBJ2-2
CASKFSRNTGELFF
>.|TRBV9|TRBJ2-1
CASSVGSGYNEQFF
>.|TRBV15|TRBJ1-1
CATSYSGTNTEAFF
>.|TRBV28|TRBJ1-6
CASNPTRGINNSPLHF
>.|TRBV7-2|TRBJ2-1
CASSLFSVGREQFF
>TRBD1|TRBV5-1|TRBJ2-2
CASSVDRFNTGELFF
>.|TRBV13|TRBJ1-6
CASSRTGIGHSPLHF
>.|TRBV6-6|TRBJ2-1
CASSYSREQFF
>TRBD1|TRBV6-2/TRBV6-3|TRBJ1-5
CASSRRTGSQPQHF
>TRBD1|TRBV3-1/TRBV3-2|TRBJ2-7
CASSPWDSVSSYEQYF
>.|TRBV6-1|TRBJ2-7
CASSEARRAQYF
>TRBD2|TRBV29-1|TRBJ2-1
CSGQGLADSYNEQFF
>TRBD2|TRBV7-2|TRBJ2-7
CASSFASGSGEQYF
>.|TRBV5-1|TRBJ2-2
CASSLVTGPTGELFF
>.|TRBV23-1|TRBJ2-7
CASKGGPLYEQYF
>.|TRBV4-3|TRBJ1-1
CASSQEGGTEAFF
>.|TRBV15|TRBJ1-5
CATSERGTGSNQPQHF
>TRBD2|TRBV7-2|TRBJ2-1
CASSLPASGSLGGREQFF
>.|TRBV20-1|TRBJ2-1
CSASNRLTSYNEQFF
>.|TRBV6-6|TRBJ1-3
CASSYKHSGNTIYF
>.|TRBV29-1|TRBJ1-5
CSVGGQNQPQHF